The TCR beta chain described here comes from a study of monozygotic twins with inflammatory bowel disease. Study-wide results and limits: Similarity of repertoires did not differ between concordant and discordant twins, possibly from limited power. On the inverse Simpson index, IBD patients scored lower for TCRbeta diversity than healthy co-twins. Separate T cell subtypes could not be resolved from one another.

TCRdb re-called the 5' RACE reads and gives one entry per CDR3 protein, without DNA. This specimen shows just over 300,000 distinct CDR3 sequences; the ten leading clones hold roughly 5.2%. Looked up from germline, CDR1 is SGHTA and CDR2 is FQGTGA. This CDR3 spans 14 amino acids. Details on this clonotype: The antigen is not known.

This clonotype originated in a human donor with ulcerative colitis or Crohn's disease, or a healthy co-twin of an affected twin (not recorded which). Sequencing input: blood. The chain joins TRBV7-3 to TRBJ1-2; TCRdb outputs TRBD1, but without DNA this stays unchecked. The CDR3 sequence: CASSLDREANGYTF.